This is a list of T cell receptor beta chains from one sample in a study of cytomegalovirus exposure and HLA in healthy donors. TCRdb keeps only in-frame clones here, not all; method: immunoSEQ multiplex PCR. The top ten clones hold more than 3% of a sample with more than 130,000 clones, about 70% of them seen once. The specimen sequenced was PBMCs. The receptor set was obtained from a man aged 18 to 35 in good health and CMV-seronegative. Both conserved end residues are part of each CDR3. D genes are given only for firm matches. Rows may omit the clone size; those that give it use once, few, many or a size class.

cdr3_nt: TGTGCCAGCAGCTTAAGGGGAGGGAACACTGAAGCTTTCTTT; cdr3_aa: CASSLRGGNTEAFF; d_call: -; v_call: TRBV11-3; clone_size: few; j_call: TRBJ1-1
cdr3_nt: TGTGCCAGCAGCGATACTAGCATCAATGAGCAGTTCTTC; cdr3_aa: CASSDTSINEQFF; d_call: -; v_call: TRBV9; clone_size: few; j_call: TRBJ2-1
cdr3_nt: TGCAGCGTTGAAGACCTGGGACAGGGATACGAGCAGTACTTC; cdr3_aa: CSVEDLGQGYEQYF; d_call: TRBD1; v_call: TRBV29-1; clone_size: -; j_call: TRBJ2-7
cdr3_nt: TGTGCCAGCTCACCAGGGGGCCTTGGGAACACTGAAGCTTTCTTT; cdr3_aa: CASSPGGLGNTEAFF; d_call: -; v_call: TRBV18; clone_size: -; j_call: TRBJ1-1
cdr3_nt: TGTGCCTGGGCCGATGTAGTAATAGGAGCGGGGAGCCAGTACTTC; cdr3_aa: CAWADVVIGAGSQYF; d_call: TRBD2; v_call: TRBV30; clone_size: few; j_call: TRBJ2-5
cdr3_nt: TGTGCCAGCAGCTTGGCCAGGGGGCTGGACGAGCAGTACTTC; cdr3_aa: CASSLARGLDEQYF; d_call: TRBD1; v_call: TRBV7-9; clone_size: -; j_call: TRBJ2-7
cdr3_nt: TGTGCCAGCAGTAACTACGGGGGGGAAGAGACCCAGTACTTC; cdr3_aa: CASSNYGGEETQYF; d_call: TRBD2; v_call: TRBV6-5; clone_size: few; j_call: TRBJ2-5
cdr3_nt: TGTGCCTGGAGTGTACCTACTGTTTATGTCTACAATGAGCAGTTCTTC; cdr3_aa: CAWSVPTVYVYNEQFF; d_call: -; v_call: TRBV30; clone_size: -; j_call: TRBJ2-1
cdr3_nt: TGTGCCTGGACAGAACTAAGCTCCTATAATTCACCCCTCCACTTT; cdr3_aa: CAWTELSSYNSPLHF; d_call: -; v_call: TRBV30; clone_size: -; j_call: TRBJ1-6
cdr3_nt: TGCGCCAGCAGTGAGTCGACAGGGGGAGGTGAGCAGTTCTTC; cdr3_aa: CASSESTGGGEQFF; d_call: TRBD1; v_call: TRBV10-1; clone_size: once; j_call: TRBJ2-1
cdr3_nt: TGTGCCAGCAGTTTCCCGGGAAGCTCTGGAAACACCATATATTTT; cdr3_aa: CASSFPGSSGNTIYF; d_call: -; v_call: TRBV28; clone_size: few; j_call: TRBJ1-3
cdr3_nt: TGTGCCAGCAGTTACAGCGGGGGGTATGAGCAGTTCTTC; cdr3_aa: CASSYSGGYEQFF; d_call: TRBD2; v_call: TRBV6-5; clone_size: -; j_call: TRBJ2-1
cdr3_nt: TGTGCCAGCAGTATGGGACAGTCCTACGAGCAGTACTTC; cdr3_aa: CASSMGQSYEQYF; d_call: TRBD1; v_call: TRBV6-5; clone_size: -; j_call: TRBJ2-7
cdr3_nt: TGTGCCAGCAGCTTAGTCCTCGGGGAGCTGTTTTTT; cdr3_aa: CASSLVLGELFF; d_call: -; v_call: TRBV7-8; clone_size: -; j_call: TRBJ2-2
cdr3_nt: TGTGCCAGCAGCTCCCTTAGGGTGGCAGGGGGGAACACCGGGGAGCTGTTTTTT; cdr3_aa: CASSSLRVAGGNTGELFF; d_call: TRBD1; v_call: TRBV7-8; clone_size: -; j_call: TRBJ2-2
cdr3_nt: TGTGCCAGCAGTTTCGGGGGGGGGTCGCGGCCCCAGCATTTT; cdr3_aa: CASSFGGGSRPQHF; d_call: -; v_call: TRBV28; clone_size: -; j_call: TRBJ1-5
cdr3_nt: TGCGCCAGCAGCCAGGGGTCCGGGACAGTCGGCGAGCAGTACTTC; cdr3_aa: CASSQGSGTVGEQYF; d_call: TRBD1; v_call: TRBV4-1; clone_size: -; j_call: TRBJ2-7